These 24 T cell receptor beta chains share one sample of origin, sequenced in a study of blood T cell repertoires in COVID-19. Method: immunoSEQ multiplex PCR; TCRdb's copy keeps in-frame clones and lacks some. The repertoire holds over 200,000 clones, with roughly 91% as singletons. Sequencing used peripheral blood. The receptors derive from a woman in her thirties or forties who had recovered from COVID-19.

This clone was found once. V gene TRBV3-1 (or the pseudogene TRBV3-2) combines with J gene TRBJ2-5; TRBD1 agrees at 10 bases. CDR1 and CDR2 (germline): LGHDT, YNNKEL (reference sequence). This CDR3 has 14 residues. The V segment lost 4 bases and the J segment 5 bases; nucleotides outside the gene matches: 4. The CDR3 DNA reads as TGTGCCAGCAGCCCGACAGGGGGCGGGGAGACCCAGTACTTC. Protein product: CASSPTGGGETQYF.

The chain is built from TRBV14 and TRBJ2-6; D not resolved. This CDR3 spans 13 amino acids. Germline V lookup: CDR1 SGHDN, CDR2 FVKESK. The V end lost 8 bases, the J end lost 3 bases, and 8 bases lay between the germline ends. The CDR3 loop reads CASAPIGANVLTF. The DNA of the CDR3 is TGTGCCAGCGCGCCCATTGGGGCCAACGTCCTGACTTTC.

The genes are TRBV6-5 and TRBJ2-3; D is undetermined. Deletions cut 4 bases from V and 2 bases from J, with 10 bases between. Germline CDR1 reads MNHEY; CDR2 reads SVGAGI. The CDR3 is 14 residues long. CDR3 loop: CASSSRHITDTQYF. The CDR3 bases are TGTGCCAGCAGTTCGCGACACATCACAGATACGCAGTATTTT.

The CDR3 sequence is CASRQGANTEAFF. CDR3 sequence (DNA): TGTGCCAGCAGACAGGGGGCAAACACTGAAGCTTTCTTT. The J gene is TRBJ1-1, the V gene TRBV7-3, with TRBD1 matching 9 bases. Germline loops: CDR1 SGHTA, CDR2 FQGTGA. The junction had 1 base not matched to a gene; V was cut back by 6 bases and J by 2 bases. The CDR3 is 13 amino acids.

This clone has more than one count but fewer than ten. The V gene is TRBV7-2, the J gene TRBJ2-2, with TRBD1 identical over 7 bases. The CDR3 totals 15 residues. In germline, CDR1 is SGHTA, CDR2 FQGNSA. With V trimmed by 5 bases and J by 3 bases, 6 bases remained unmatched. The CDR3 bases are TGTGCCAGCAGCAGAGGGACAGAGGACACCGGGGAGCTGTTTTTT. Amino acid sequence: CASSRGTEDTGELFF. The variable domain in full, completed from reference TRBV7-2 and TRBJ2-2, reads GAGVSQSPSNKVTEKGKDVELRCDPISGHTALYWYRQSLGQGLEFLIYFQGNSAPDKSGLPSDRFSAERTGGSVSTLTIQRTQQEDSAVYLCASSRGTEDTGELFFGEGSRLTVL.

V and J are TRBV7-2 and TRBJ2-3; 13 bases agree with TRBD2. The CDR3 has 17 residues. Unmatched junction bases numbered 11, after V lost 5 bases and J lost 6 bases. CDR1 SGHTA and CDR2 FQGNSA come from the germline V gene. The DNA for the CDR3 is TGTGCCAGCAGCCCCGGACTAGCGGGAGAGGGGGCGGATACGCAGTATTTT. Translating gives CASSPGLAGEGADTQYF.

The V gene is TRBV15, the J gene TRBJ2-1; D is perhaps TRBD2 (7 bases). The CDR3 extends over 14 amino acids. CDR1 and CDR2 (germline): LNHNV, YYDKDF (reference sequence). V was trimmed by 7 bases and J by 4 bases, leaving 14 bases between them. In DNA, the CDR3 is TGTGCCACCACCGGGGGGCAGGTTTACAATGAGCAGTTCTTC. Protein product: CATTGGQVYNEQFF.

This CDR3 reads CSVALDRNGYTF. The CDR3 nucleotides are TGCAGCGTCGCCCTGGACAGGAATGGCTACACCTTC. The rearrangement uses TRBV29-1 and TRBJ1-2; TRBD1 matches 7 bases. Per the germline V gene, CDR1 is SQVTM and CDR2 is ANQGSEA. This CDR3 region has 12 residues. The V and J ends lost 6 bases and 6 bases, in that order; junction bases with no gene match: 7.

The rearrangement uses TRBV6-6 and TRBJ2-1; 8 nucleotides match TRBD2. Germline trimming cut 4 bases from V and 15 bases from J; bases unmatched to any gene: 8. This CDR3 contains 12 residues. Germline lookup yields CDR1 MNHNY and CDR2 SVGAGI (reference sequence). The CDR3 sequence is CASSSLTSVGFF. The CDR3 DNA follows: TGTGCCAGCAGTTCTCTGACTAGCGTTGGGTTCTTC.

This chain connects TRBV29-1 to TRBJ2-3; D is uncertain. This CDR3 is 13 amino acids long. Trimming removed 4 bases from V and 1 base from J, with 9 bases in between. CDR1 and CDR2 (germline): SQVTM, ANQGSEA. As DNA, the CDR3 is TGCAGCGTTGGAGTCGGTCGCACAGATACGCAGTATTTT. This gives the protein CSVGVGRTDTQYF.

The sample holds one count of this clone. The chain is built from TRBV7-2 and TRBJ2-2, with D possibly being TRBD1 (7 bases). The V end lost 1 base, the J end lost 0 bases, and 15 bases lay between the germline ends. CDR1 is SGHTA, CDR2 FQGNSA, per germline. This CDR3 contains 18 residues. This CDR3 is CASSLVVGRGANTGELFF. CDR3 nucleotide sequence: TGTGCCAGCAGCTTAGTGGTCGGCAGGGGGGCGAACACCGGGGAGCTGTTTTTT.

The chain employs TRBV7-2 and TRBJ2-7; 10 nucleotides align to TRBD2. J gave up 3 bases and V 4 bases, and 6 bases lay outside the gene matches. CDR1 and CDR2 from the germline V gene are SGHTA and FQGNSA. CDR3 length equals 15 residues. CDR3 residues: CASSSRLAGDYEQYF. The DNA for the CDR3 is TGTGCCAGCAGCTCTCGACTAGCGGGTGACTACGAGCAGTACTTC.

The chain joins TRBV19 to TRBJ1-5; the D gene is possibly TRBD1 (5 bases). This CDR3 spans 14 amino acids. V gave up 9 bases and J gave up 0 bases, with 12 bases separating them. CDR1 and CDR2 (germline): LNHDA, SQIVND (reference sequence). The CDR3 DNA reads as TGTGCCAGCAGGGAGGACTATAGCAATCAGCCCCAGCATTTT. It is translated as CASREDYSNQPQHF.

Only a few counts were recorded for this clone. The V call is TRBV9, the J call TRBJ2-7; 9 bases are a match to TRBD1. The CDR3 spans 15 residues. Trimming took 0 bases from V and 3 from J; bases not matched to a gene: 4. Germline-derived CDR1 and CDR2 are SGDLS and YYNGEE. CDR3 residues: CASSVEGTGLYEQYF. CDR3 bases: TGTGCCAGCAGCGTAGAGGGGACAGGGCTCTACGAGCAGTACTTC.

V is TRBV7-6 and J is TRBJ2-7, with 10 bases that match TRBD2. The CDR3 spans 19 residues. The V gene end was trimmed by 3 bases and the J gene end by 1 base; junction bases not matched to a gene: 15. Per the germline V gene, CDR1 is SGHVS and CDR2 is FNYEAQ. The CDR3 protein is CASSLGTSAGGLTSYEQYF. CDR3 nucleotides: TGTGCCAGCAGCTTGGGTACGTCAGCGGGAGGGTTGACATCCTACGAGCAGTACTTC.

The chain is built from TRBV6-6 and TRBJ1-6; TRBD1 is a possible D gene (6 bases). Trimming removed 8 bases at V and 14 bases at J, with 25 bases between. Per the germline V gene, CDR1 is MNHNY and CDR2 is SVGAGI (reference sequence). This CDR3 spans 15 amino acids. CDR3 residues: CASGGAGVDQIALHF. DNA for the CDR3: TGTGCCAGCGGGGGGGCCGGGGTCGACCAGATCGCCCTCCACTTT.

V is TRBV25-1 and J is TRBJ1-4, with no clear D. The CDR3 sequence is 17 residues long. Trimming cost V 2 bases and J 5 bases, with 18 bases left between them. Germline CDR1 and CDR2: MGHDK and SYGVNS. In nucleotides, the CDR3 is TGTGCCAGCAGTGAAACCCTGAATGAGGGTGGGAATGAAAAACTGTTTTTT. Encoded protein: CASSETLNEGGNEKLFF.

This clone was seen once. The chain employs TRBV9 and TRBJ2-1, with 7 nucleotides matching TRBD2. The CDR3 is 15 residues long. The V gene's germline CDR1 is SGDLS and CDR2 YYNGEE. V was pared by 5 bases and J by 2 bases, with 7 bases of the junction left unmatched. The CDR3 region is CASSTAGATYNEQFF. DNA for the CDR3: TGTGCCAGCAGTACCGCGGGAGCTACCTACAATGAGCAGTTCTTC.

The chain has TRBV6-2 or TRBV6-3 and TRBJ1-1; TRBD1 is a possible D gene (6 bases). This CDR3 has 17 amino acids. Germline V gene lookup returns CDR1 MNHEY and CDR2 SVGEGT. V was cut by 6 bases and J by 4 bases, with 24 bases left in between. This CDR3 reads CASSTPATGTSGTEAFF. The CDR3 coding sequence is TGTGCCAGCAGCACCCCAGCCACAGGGACCTCAGGCACTGAAGCTTTCTTT.

This clone was observed once. V and J are TRBV19 and TRBJ2-1; the match to TRBD2 covers 12 bases. The germline gives CDR1 LNHDA, CDR2 SQIVND (reference sequence). This CDR3 has 14 residues. Losses at the gene ends were 8 bases for V and 8 bases for J; bases not matched to a gene: 7. The CDR3 reads CASRLAGERDEQFF. The CDR3 DNA sequence: TGTGCCAGTCGACTAGCGGGAGAAAGGGATGAGCAGTTCTTC.

With regard to this clone: No DNA is shown, since the ends of the CDR3 on it are uncertain; the CDR3 is the one TCRdb lists. The rearrangement uses TRBV3-1 (or the pseudogene TRBV3-2) and TRBJ1-6. The CDR3 has 18 residues if both end residues are counted. The germline V gene has CDR1 LGHDT and CDR2 YNNKEL (reference sequence). CDR3 loop: CASSQDFGGGASDSPPHF.

Comment on this clone: One junction end does not reproduce the germline sequence, and a read error may be involved. The chain is built from TRBV20-1 and TRBJ1-1, with D tentatively TRBD1 (5 bases). Germline V gene lookup returns CDR1 DFQATT and CDR2 SNEGSKA (reference sequence). This CDR3 contains 11 residues. The CDR3 DNA sequence: TGTGGGGGGACGGAGAACACTGAAGCTTTCTTT. It yields the protein CGGTENTEAFF.

The chain employs TRBV28 and TRBJ1-3; TRBD1 is a possible D gene (6 bases). The CDR3 totals 14 residues. Trimming removed 5 bases from V and 1 base from J, with 9 bases in between. The germline V gene has CDR1 MDHEN and CDR2 SYDVKM. The DNA of the CDR3 is TGTGCCAGCAGTCCAGGGGCTTCTGGAAACACCATATATTTT. This encodes CASSPGASGNTIYF.

This chain uses TRBV13 with TRBJ1-6; possibly TRBD1 for D (5 bases). V lost 0 bases and J 9 bases, leaving 12 bases between the germline ends. Germline V gives CDR1 PRHDT, CDR2 FYEKMQ (reference sequence). The CDR3 sequence is 15 residues long. The CDR3 loop is CASSLGRMGGSPLHF. For the CDR3, the DNA is TGTGCCAGCAGCTTAGGCAGGATGGGGGGTTCACCCCTCCACTTT.